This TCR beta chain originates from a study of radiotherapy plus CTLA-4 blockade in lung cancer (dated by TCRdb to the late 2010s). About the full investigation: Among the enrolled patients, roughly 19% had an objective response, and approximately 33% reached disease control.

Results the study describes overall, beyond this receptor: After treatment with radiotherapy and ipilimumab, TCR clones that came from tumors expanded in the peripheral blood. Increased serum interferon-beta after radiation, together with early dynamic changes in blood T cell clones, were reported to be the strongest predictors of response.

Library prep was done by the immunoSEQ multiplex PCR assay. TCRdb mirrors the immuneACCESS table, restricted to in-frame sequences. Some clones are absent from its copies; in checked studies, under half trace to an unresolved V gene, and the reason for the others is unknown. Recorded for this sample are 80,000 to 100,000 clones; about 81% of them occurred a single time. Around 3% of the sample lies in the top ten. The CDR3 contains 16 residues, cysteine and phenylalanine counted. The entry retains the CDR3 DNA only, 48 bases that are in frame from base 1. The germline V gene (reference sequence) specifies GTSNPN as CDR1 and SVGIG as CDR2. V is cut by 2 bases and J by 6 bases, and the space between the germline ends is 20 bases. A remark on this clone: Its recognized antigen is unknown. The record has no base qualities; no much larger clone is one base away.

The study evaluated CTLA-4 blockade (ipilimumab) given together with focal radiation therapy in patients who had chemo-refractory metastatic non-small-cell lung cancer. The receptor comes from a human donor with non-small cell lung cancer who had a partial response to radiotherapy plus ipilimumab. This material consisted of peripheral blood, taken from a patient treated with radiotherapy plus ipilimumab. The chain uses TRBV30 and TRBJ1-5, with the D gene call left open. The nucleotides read TGTGCCTGGAGTTCCGTGGGCAGCCGGTGGTCTCAGCCCCAGCATTTT. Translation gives CAWSSVGSRWSQPQHF. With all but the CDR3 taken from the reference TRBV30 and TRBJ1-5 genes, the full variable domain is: SQTIHQWPATLVQPVGSPLSLECTVEGTSNPNLYWYRQAAGRGLQLLFYSVGIGQISSEVPQNLSASRPQDRQFILSSKKLLLSDSGFYLCAWSSVGSRWSQPQHFGDGTRLSIL.